This is a list of T cell receptor beta chains from one sample in a study of siplizumab effects on memory and regulatory T cells. Measured with immunoSEQ multiplex PCR; TCRdb has only the in-frame clones, and not every one. The data show around 120,000 clones, around 94% seen once. The sequencing sample was made of non-Treg CD4+ T cells sorted from blood. These receptors all come from a human donor in good health. The CDR3 runs from the conserved cysteine through the conserved F or W. A D gene is named only where the DNA matches it firmly. Rows may omit the clone size; those that give it use once, few, many or a size class.

cdr3_nt cdr3_aa d_call clone_size j_call v_call
TGTGCCAGTAGTCGGGACACCGCGGGGATATACAATGAGCAGTTCTTC CASSRDTAGIYNEQFF NA NA TRBJ2-1 TRBV19
TGTGCCAGCAGTAGGGACATAAACCGCCAAGAGACCCAGTACTTC CASSRDINRQETQYF NA NA TRBJ2-5 TRBV27
TGCGCCAGCAGCCTGTCAGGGACTAGCGGGGTTAGCTCCTACAATGAGCAGTTCTTC CASSLSGTSGVSSYNEQFF TRBD2 NA TRBJ2-1 TRBV5-1
TGTGCCAGCAGCCATTCAAGGGGACGGAATGAAGCTTTCTTT CASSHSRGRNEAFF NA NA TRBJ1-1 TRBV11-2
TGTGCCAGCATCCCGACAGGTAATTCCTACGAGCAGTACTTC CASIPTGNSYEQYF NA NA TRBJ2-7 TRBV2
TGTGCCAGCAGTACCCTGGGACAGGGGGCCGTGTCTGGGGCCAACGTCCTGACTTTC CASSTLGQGAVSGANVLTF TRBD1 NA TRBJ2-6 TRBV28
TGCGCCAGCACCTCAGGACCGGACAGGGGGAACACCGGGGAGCTGTTTTTT CASTSGPDRGNTGELFF TRBD1 NA TRBJ2-2 TRBV5-1
TGTGCCAGCAGCGCGCTAGCGGGGAACTCCTACGAGCAGTACTTC CASSALAGNSYEQYF TRBD2 NA TRBJ2-7 TRBV9
TGTGCCAGCAGTGCGACAGGGTCTCAAGGCTATGGCTACACCTTC CASSATGSQGYGYTF TRBD1 few TRBJ1-2 TRBV6-5
TGTGCCAGCAGCTTAGGCGCAGGGGGGATTCGAGAGCAGTACTTC CASSLGAGGIREQYF NA NA TRBJ2-7 TRBV7-9
TGTGCCAGCAGTTACCAAGACAGGGGAGGATCACCCCTCCACTTT CASSYQDRGGSPLHF TRBD1 NA TRBJ1-6 TRBV6-5
TGTGCCAGCACGGAGCGGGATAACTATGGCTACACCTTC CASTERDNYGYTF NA NA TRBJ1-2 TRBV19
TGTGCCTGGAGGGGACAGCCTTTTAACTATGGCTACACCTTC CAWRGQPFNYGYTF TRBD1 once TRBJ1-2 TRBV30
TGTGCCAGCAGCCAAGAGGGTGGAGGACAGGCAAAGACCCAGTACTTC CASSQEGGGQAKTQYF TRBD1 NA TRBJ2-5 TRBV4-2
TGTGCCAGCAGCTTAAACCAGGGAGAGCAGTTCTTC CASSLNQGEQFF NA NA TRBJ2-1 TRBV7-9
TGTGCCAGCAGCTTTACGGGGACAGGGAACACTGAAGCTTTCTTT CASSFTGTGNTEAFF TRBD1 NA TRBJ1-1 TRBV25-1
TGTGCCAGCAGCTTTAAACAGGGTGGAAACATTCAGTACTTC CASSFKQGGNIQYF NA NA TRBJ2-4 TRBV5-4
TGTGCCATCAGTGAGTCGGAAGGTCGGGGCTACACCTTC CAISESEGRGYTF NA NA TRBJ1-2 TRBV10-3
TGCGCCAGCAGCCCCGGGACGGGACAGCTGTTTTTT CASSPGTGQLFF NA NA TRBJ2-2 TRBV5-1
TGTGCCAGCAGGCTACAGGTTTATGGCTACACCTTC CASRLQVYGYTF NA NA TRBJ1-2 TRBV6-6
TGTGCCTGGAGTGGTGCTGCGTGGTTGGACTATGGCTACACCTTC CAWSGAAWLDYGYTF NA NA TRBJ1-2 TRBV30
TGTGCCAGCAGCATATATAATACCGGGGAGCTGTTTTTT CASSIYNTGELFF NA NA TRBJ2-2 TRBV5-6
TGTGCCAGCAGCCCCCACGCTAGGGGGCGAGGCGGGGAGCTGTTTTTT CASSPHARGRGGELFF NA many TRBJ2-2 TRBV21-1
TGTGCCAGCTCACAACAGGGGTTCTACGAGCAGTACTTC CASSQQGFYEQYF TRBD1 once TRBJ2-7 TRBV18
TGTGCCAGCAGCTTAGTATGGGGCCAGTTCTTC CASSLVWGQFF NA NA TRBJ2-1 TRBV7-3
TGTGCCAGCAGCTCATATCCGGGACTGGACAATGAGCAGTTCTTC CASSSYPGLDNEQFF NA NA TRBJ2-1 TRBV7-3
TGTGCCAGCAGTGATACACGCCCTGGCCAGTACTTC CASSDTRPGQYF NA NA TRBJ2-5 TRBV6-4
TGCGCCAGCAGCTTGGGACCGGCGAACACCGGGGAGCTGTTTTTT CASSLGPANTGELFF NA NA TRBJ2-2 TRBV5-1
TGTGCCAGCAGCCTGGGACAGGCGAACACTGAAGCTTTCTTT CASSLGQANTEAFF TRBD1 NA TRBJ1-1 TRBV5-4
TGCGCCAGCAGCGTAGACAGGGCTAATTCACCCCTCCACTTT CASSVDRANSPLHF TRBD1 NA TRBJ1-6 TRBV5-1
TGTGCCAGCAGCCCAAGGGACGGACTAATGAACACTGAAGCTTTCTTT CASSPRDGLMNTEAFF NA NA TRBJ1-1 TRBV7-2
TGTGCCAGCAGCTTAGGACAGGGAGCCACCGGGGAGCTGTTTTTT CASSLGQGATGELFF TRBD1 NA TRBJ2-2 TRBV11-3
TGTGCCAGCAGTCCACTAGATGTAACGCGAAATGAAGCTTTCTTT CASSPLDVTRNEAFF NA NA TRBJ1-1 TRBV27
TGTGCCAGCAGCATTGACAGGGGGCATTTTACTGAAGCTTTCTTT CASSIDRGHFTEAFF TRBD1 NA TRBJ1-1 TRBV5-6
TGTGCCAGCAGGACGGGACTCAGCACAGATACGCAGTATTTT CASRTGLSTDTQYF NA NA TRBJ2-3 TRBV7-2
TGTGCCAGCAGTGCTGGGTTTGGAAACACCATATATTTT CASSAGFGNTIYF NA NA TRBJ1-3 TRBV2
TGTGCCAGCAGCTCCTACTATACCGCTGGGGCCAACGTCCTGACTTTC CASSSYYTAGANVLTF NA NA TRBJ2-6 TRBV7-8
TGTGCCAGCAGCTCGTGGAGTAGCGGGCCTCAGTTCTTC CASSSWSSGPQFF TRBD2 NA TRBJ2-1 TRBV11-3
TGTGCCAGCAGGCGCGACACGAAGGGCACAGATACGCAGTATTTT CASRRDTKGTDTQYF NA NA TRBJ2-3 TRBV5-6
TGTGCCAGCAGTCGTGGACGGAGCAATCAGCCCCAGCATTTT CASSRGRSNQPQHF NA NA TRBJ1-5 TRBV6-5
TGTGCCAGCAGCTTATCGGGGCGGGATGATGAGCAGTTCTTC CASSLSGRDDEQFF NA NA TRBJ2-1 TRBV11-3
TGCGCCAGCAGCGAACTAGGAGTTGAGGTCGGGGAGCTGTTTTTT CASSELGVEVGELFF NA NA TRBJ2-2 TRBV5-1
TGTGCCAGCTCACCGGGACAGAACACCGGGGAGCTGTTTTTT CASSPGQNTGELFF NA NA TRBJ2-2 TRBV18
TGTGCCAGCAGCCAAGACCGACCAGCGGAGCGTGGGGAGCAGTTCTTC CASSQDRPAERGEQFF NA NA TRBJ2-1 TRBV14
TGTGCCAGCAGATATCCGGGACAGGGCTATGGCTACACCTTC CASRYPGQGYGYTF TRBD1 NA TRBJ1-2 TRBV6-5
TGTGCCAGCAGTTACTCCAGGGGTGTGAACACTGAAGCTTTCTTT CASSYSRGVNTEAFF NA NA TRBJ1-1 TRBV6-5
TGTGCCAGCAGCTTAGCGAGGGCTAGCGGGAGGTTCAATGAGCAGTTCTTC CASSLARASGRFNEQFF TRBD2 NA TRBJ2-1 TRBV7-9
TGTGCCAGTAGTGTACTAGGGGACAGTAACTATGGCTACACCTTC CASSVLGDSNYGYTF TRBD1 NA TRBJ1-2 TRBV19
TGTGCCAGCAGTTACTCGACAGGGATGGTTGGCTACACCTTC CASSYSTGMVGYTF TRBD1 NA TRBJ1-2 TRBV6-6
TGTGCCAGCAGGCGAGGTGCTAACTATGGCTACACCTTC CASRRGANYGYTF NA NA TRBJ1-2 TRBV6-5
TGTGCCAGCCCCAAAAGGGGGGGACAGGGGTCTGCCGAGCAGTACTTC CASPKRGGQGSAEQYF NA NA TRBJ2-7 TRBV21-1
TGTGCCAGCAGCCAGGGACTAGCGGGCGGGGGTCACAATGAGCAGTTCTTC CASSQGLAGGGHNEQFF TRBD2 NA TRBJ2-1 TRBV5-4
TGCAGTGCTAAGACTATCTACGAGCAGTACTTC CSAKTIYEQYF NA once TRBJ2-7 TRBV20-1